Below are 13 T cell receptor beta chains sequenced from a single sample in a study of glioma-infiltrating T cells. TCR alpha and beta CDR3 regions were amplified from RNA using iRepertoire nested multiplex PCR. TCRdb re-called the multiplex PCR reads through MiXCR, storing one row per CDR3 protein. The sample includes around 170,000 distinct CDR3 sequences, over 40% of them seen just once. Material: glioma tissue, nonneoplastic brain tissue, or PBMCs (not recorded which). Receptor source: a human donor with low-grade glioma or glioblastoma, undergoing nonglioma brain surgery, or in good health (not recorded which).

This clonotype has a count of ten or more. The chain recombines TRBV27 with TRBJ1-2; D is unresolved. The V end lost 3 bases, the J end lost 4 bases, and 9 bases lay between the germline ends. The CDR3 is 13 amino acids. Germline CDR1 is MNHEY and CDR2 is SMNVEV (reference sequence). In DNA, the CDR3 is TGTGCCAGCAGTTTTCAGAGTGGCTATGGCTACACCTTC. It encodes CASSFQSGYGYTF.

This clonotype occurred many times. The chain carries TRBV20-1 and TRBJ2-3; 7 bases fit TRBD2. V trimming: 4 bases; J trimming: 1 base; junction bases outside the gene matches: 2. The length of the CDR3 is 13 residues. CDR1 DFQATT and CDR2 SNEGSKA come from the germline V gene (reference sequence). The CDR3 DNA sequence: TGCAGTGCTATCCTAGCGGGCACAGATACGCAGTATTTT. This translates into CSAILAGTDTQYF.

This clonotype was detected only a few times. The J gene is TRBJ1-5, the V gene TRBV12-3 or TRBV12-4; 7 bases map to TRBD1. V lost 5 bases to trimming and J lost 3 bases; unmatched junction nucleotides: 4. The CDR3 loop spans 14 amino acids. The CDR3 reads CASSQQGYNQPQHF. CDR3 nucleotides: TGTGCCAGCAGTCAACAGGGGTACAATCAGCCCCAGCATTTT.

Points on this clonotype: A much larger clonotype is one base distant, so this may be a read error. This CDR3 reads CASSQSRGNKQFF. In DNA form, the CDR3 reads TGTGCCAGCAGCCAATCTCGGGGGAATAAGCAGTTCTTC. V usage is TRBV3-1 and J usage is TRBJ2-1; the D gene is possibly TRBD2 (6 bases). The CDR3 loop spans 13 amino acids. Germline CDR1 and CDR2: LGHDT and YNNKEL (reference sequence). The V end was cut by 2 bases, the J end by 11 bases, with 13 bases between.

The chain recombines TRBV11-2 with TRBJ2-1; D possibly corresponds to TRBD2 (5 bases). V lost 0 bases and J 2 bases, leaving 8 bases between the germline ends. Germline V gene lookup returns CDR1 SGHAT and CDR2 FQNNGV. The CDR3 consists of 15 residues. CDR3 region: CASSLDRAAYNEQFF. CDR3 bases: TGTGCCAGCAGCTTAGATCGAGCGGCCTACAATGAGCAGTTCTTC.

This clonotype was counted ten times or more. The chain combines TRBV27 with TRBJ1-2; 9 nucleotides align to TRBD1. Germline assignment: CDR1 MNHEY and CDR2 SMNVEV (reference sequence). This CDR3 has 14 amino acids. J gave up 7 bases and V 0 bases, and 3 bases lay outside the gene matches. In DNA form, the CDR3 reads TGTGCCAGCAGTTTATCCGGGACAGGGTCTGGCTACACCTTC. Amino acid sequence: CASSLSGTGSGYTF.

As for this clonotype: One end of the junction does not line up with germline, which may come from a read error. The rearrangement links TRBV20-1 to TRBJ2-1, with D unclear. The CDR3 runs to 13 residues. Germline CDR1 and CDR2: DFQATT and SNEGSKA (reference sequence). CDR3 protein: CSARSVTVDEQFF. DNA of the CDR3: TGCAGTGCTCGAAGCGTGACTGTTGATGAGCAGTTCTTT.

A remark on this clonotype: Without the conserved terminal phenylalanine or tryptophan, this CDR3 likely stems from a read error. This sequence joins TRBV28 and TRBJ2-7, with TRBD2 identical over 10 bases. The CDR3 extends over 22 amino acids. Unmatched junction bases numbered 30, after V lost 3 bases and J lost 7 bases. Germline CDR1 is MDHEN and CDR2 is SYDVKM. This CDR3 is CASSFLRRRGQASGSNDNEQYL. CDR3 DNA: TGTGCCAGCAGTTTTCTTCGTCGGAGGGGGCAGGCTAGCGGGAGTAATGACAATGAGCAGTACCTC.

With regard to this clonotype: This could be a read error, since a much larger clone is one nucleotide away. The chain is built from TRBV20-1 and TRBJ2-1; no firm D call. V lost 0 bases to trimming and J lost 4 bases, with 13 bases between them. Germline-derived CDR1 and CDR2 are DFQATT and SNEGSKA (reference sequence). There are 15 residues in the CDR3. The CDR3 spells CSARETARSYNEQFF. The CDR3 region has the DNA TGCAGTGCTAGAGAGACTGCCCGGTCATACAATGAGCAGTTCTTC.

About this clonotype itself: A read error may account for a junction end that differs from germline. The chain joins TRBV12-5 to TRBJ1-6; tentative D call: TRBD1 (6 bases). Germline values: CDR1 LGHNT, CDR2 FRNRAP. The CDR3 has 17 amino acids. CDR3 sequence: CTSGSAGGQRDNSPLHF. CDR3 in DNA: TGTACTAGTGGCTCAGCCGGGGGCCAAAGGGATAATTCACCCCTCCACTTT.

This clonotype was observed a handful of times. The chain has TRBV7-9 and TRBJ2-1; D might be TRBD1 or TRBD2, each matching 5 bases. The CDR3 is made up of 15 amino acids. The V gene lost 0 bases and the J gene lost 2 bases, with 8 bases spanning the gap. Germline lookup yields CDR1 SEHNR and CDR2 FQNEAQ (reference sequence). CDR3 sequence (DNA): TGTGCCAGCAGCTTAGCGGGGACCCCCTACAATGAGCAGTTCTTC. Translated, it gives CASSLAGTPYNEQFF.

This clonotype was counted at least ten times. The chain links TRBV25-1 to TRBJ2-3; D gene uncertain. Trimming removed 2 bases from V and 5 bases from J, with 5 bases in between. This CDR3 has 12 amino acids. Per the germline V gene, CDR1 is MGHDK and CDR2 is SYGVNS. The CDR3 region is CASSENRDTQYF. DNA of the CDR3: TGTGCCAGCAGTGAAAACCGAGATACGCAGTATTTT.

This clonotype appeared a few times. This chain uses TRBV11-2 with TRBJ2-7; D remains unclear. V was pared by 2 bases and J by 7 bases, with 15 bases between. This CDR3 comprises 14 residues. CDR1 SGHAT and CDR2 FQNNGV come from the germline V gene. CDR3 protein: CASSLPGPSREQYF. The CDR3 nucleotides are TGTGCCAGCAGCTTACCCGGACCTTCTCGGGAGCAGTACTTC.